The 27 T cell receptor beta chains below all came from one sample that was sequenced in a study of Graves' ophthalmopathy and Graves' hyperthyroidism. The authors amplified TCR beta CDR3 regions, and they did so from RNA transcripts for repertoire sequencing. Investigators did first-round RT-PCR with HTBI primers, then second-round multiplex PCR. TCRdb ran MiXCR on the multiplex PCR reads and lists one entry per CDR3 protein. The sample has 1 million to 1.3 million distinct CDR3 sequences, 35% to 40% seen once. Sequencing input: peripheral blood or thyroid tissue (not recorded which). The receptors originated from an adult man with Graves' hyperthyroidism.

This clonotype was counted a few times. The rearrangement links TRBV15 to TRBJ1-6; tentatively, D is TRBD1 (5 bases). In germline, CDR1 is LNHNV, CDR2 YYDKDF (reference sequence). The germline V and J ends were trimmed by 8 bases and 2 bases, with 16 bases remaining between them. This CDR3 contains 16 residues. CDR3 DNA: TGTGCCACCGCCATCGACAGCCTCGCCTATAATTCACCCCTCCACTTT. It translates to CATAIDSLAYNSPLHF. Supplemented by reference TRBV15 and TRBJ1-6, the full variable domain reads DAMVIQNPRYQVTQFGKPVTLSCSQTLNHNVMYWYQQKSSQAPKLLFHYYDKDFNNEADTPDNFQSRRPNTSFCFLDIRSPGLGDTAMYLCATAIDSLAYNSPLHFGNGTRLTVT.

This clonotype appeared a few times. The chain couples TRBV7-9 to TRBJ2-7; unclear D gene. The V gene's germline CDR1 is SEHNR and CDR2 FQNEAQ (reference sequence). V was cut by 5 bases and J by 6 bases, with 17 bases left in between. The CDR3 length is 14 residues. CDR3: CASSKTTGVREQYF. Written as DNA, the CDR3 is TGTGCCAGCAGCAAAACCACTGGGGTACGCGAGCAGTACTTC.

This chain uses TRBV29-1 with TRBJ1-2; D call uncertain. Trimming took 2 bases from V and 3 from J, leaving 10 bases between them. The V gene's germline CDR1 is SQVTM and CDR2 ANQGSEA. This CDR3 has 13 residues. As DNA, the CDR3 is TGCAGCGTTGAATCGGGTAACCACTATGGCTACACCTTC. It specifies CSVESGNHYGYTF.

The chain employs TRBV19 and TRBJ2-7; no definite D call. Germline V lookup: CDR1 LNHDA, CDR2 SQIVND (reference sequence). The CDR3 totals 13 residues. V shed 9 bases and J shed 3 bases, with 15 bases lying between them. The CDR3 region has the DNA TGTGCCAGCGGAAGGGCCCCAAACTACGAGCAGTACTTC. It yields the protein CASGRAPNYEQYF.

As concerns this clonotype: The DNA is omitted, as the CDR3 cannot be located on it reliably, and the CDR3 follows TCRdb's listing. This rearrangement joins TRBV7-2 to TRBJ2-7; the DNA was not used to check the table's D call, TRBD1. The CDR3 is made up of 18 amino acids, end residues included. Germline loops: CDR1 SGHTA, CDR2 FQGNSA. The CDR3 sequence: CASSFYICSARGLVEQYF.

In this sample, this clonotype turned up many times. This chain links TRBV7-9 with TRBJ2-7, with no clear D. Trimming shortened V by 5 bases and J by 0 bases, and 14 bases separated the two germline ends. The CDR3 is made up of 15 amino acids. Germline values: CDR1 SEHNR, CDR2 FQNEAQ (reference sequence). In DNA, the CDR3 is TGTGCCAGCAGCCGTCCATCCCTACGCTCCTACGAGCAGTACTTC. Translated, it gives CASSRPSLRSYEQYF.

The chain recombines TRBV30 with TRBJ1-5, with D maybe TRBD1 (6 bases). V was clipped by 2 bases and J by 4 bases, with 9 bases between them. Germline CDR1 reads GTSNPN; CDR2 reads SVGIG (reference sequence). CDR3 length: 13 residues. The CDR3, as DNA: TGTGCCTGGAGTCGACAGGAAAATCAGCCCCAGCATTTT. The encoded protein is CAWSRQENQPQHF.

This clonotype was counted ten times or more. The rearrangement uses TRBV29-1 and TRBJ2-7; TRBD1 aligns across 9 bases. The CDR3 is 16 amino acids. The V gene's germline CDR1 is SQVTM and CDR2 ANQGSEA. V lost 4 bases and J lost 4; bases outside the gene matches: 14. CDR3 region: CSVASPGTGIEYEQYF. CDR3 in DNA: TGCAGCGTTGCCTCGCCCGGGACAGGGATTGAATACGAGCAGTACTTC.

This clonotype was seen ten or more times. J is TRBJ1-1 and V is TRBV11-2; the D gene is possibly TRBD1 (6 bases). The germline V gene encodes CDR1 SGHAT and CDR2 FQNNGV. There are 17 residues in the CDR3. The V gene lost 3 bases and the J gene lost 4 bases, with 21 bases spanning the gap. The CDR3 spells CASSFLRGLGVGTEAFF. The CDR3, as DNA: TGTGCCAGCAGCTTCCTCAGGGGATTGGGGGTTGGCACTGAAGCTTTCTTT. Drawing the rest from reference TRBV11-2 and TRBJ1-1, the complete variable domain is EAGVAQSPRYKIIEKRQSVAFWCNPISGHATLYWYQQILGQGPKLLIQFQNNGVVDDSQLPKDRFSAERLKGVDSTLKIQPAKLEDSAVYLCASSFLRGLGVGTEAFFGQGTRLTVV.

This clonotype showed up just a few times. The chain has TRBV9 and TRBJ2-5; possible D gene TRBD2, 6 bases. V was clipped by 0 bases and J by 5 bases, with 11 bases between them. This CDR3 is 14 amino acids long. CDR1 and CDR2 (germline): SGDLS, YYNGEE. The CDR3 loop reads CASSVDPSGETQYF. The CDR3 region has the DNA TGTGCCAGCAGCGTAGATCCGAGCGGGGAGACCCAGTACTTC.

This clonotype was recorded many times. The rearrangement uses TRBV25-1 and TRBJ2-7; no reliable D call. The CDR3 loop spans 13 amino acids. V gave up 1 base and J gave up 2 bases, with 6 bases separating them. Germline V gene lookup returns CDR1 MGHDK and CDR2 SYGVNS. The CDR3: CASSEWIAYEQYF. CDR3 nucleotides: TGTGCCAGCAGTGAATGGATCGCCTACGAGCAGTACTTC.

This clonotype was detected ten times or more. The chain couples TRBV12-3 or TRBV12-4 to TRBJ1-6; 9 nucleotides agree with TRBD1. Losses at the gene ends were 8 bases for V and 9 bases for J; bases not matched to a gene: 8. This CDR3 has 14 residues. The CDR3 is CASSYGTGSSPLHF. CDR3 in DNA: TGTGCCAGCTCTTACGGGACAGGGAGTTCACCCCTCCACTTT.

This clonotype was detected only once. Germline is not matched at one junction end, which may reflect a read error. The V and J genes are TRBV5-1 and TRBJ1-5; D is possibly TRBD1 (5 bases). Germline values: CDR1 SGHRS, CDR2 YFSETQ. CDR3 length: 14 amino acids. The CDR3, as DNA: TGCGCCAGCAGCTTTAGGGGTGGCAATCAGCCCCAGCTTTTT. Translation gives CASSFRGGNQPQLF.

The chain uses TRBV12-3 or TRBV12-4 and TRBJ1-2; D might be TRBD1 (5 bases). This CDR3 comprises 15 residues. V was clipped by 4 bases and J by 4 bases, with 16 bases between them. CDR3 region: CASSSVGGPFYGYTF. The CDR3 DNA follows: TGTGCCAGCAGTTCGGTGGGGGGACCTTTCTATGGCTACACCTTC.

The CDR3 reads CSVELAGENENEQFF. The CDR3 DNA follows: TGCAGCGTTGAACTAGCGGGAGAGAACGAAAATGAGCAGTTCTTC. The chain carries TRBV29-1 and TRBJ2-7, with 10 bases fitting TRBD2. The J call is in doubt because the DNA end fits TRBJ2-1 better. The CDR3 consists of 15 residues. Germline V gene sequence: CDR1 SQVTM, CDR2 ANQGSEA.

This clonotype has a count of ten or more. Germline is not matched at one junction end, which may reflect a read error. The V and J genes are TRBV4-3 and TRBJ1-1, with 7 bases identical to TRBD1. The CDR3 runs 14 residues. CDR1 and CDR2 (germline): LGHNA, YSLEER. The CDR3, as DNA: TGCGCCAGCAGCCATCTTACAGGGGCTAATGAAGTTTTCTTT. This sequence encodes CASSHLTGANEVFF.

This clonotype turned up a few times. V gene TRBV19 combines with J gene TRBJ1-1, with D possibly matching TRBD1 (6 bases). The V end lost 7 bases, the J end lost 0 bases, and 15 bases lay between the germline ends. The germline V gene encodes CDR1 LNHDA and CDR2 SQIVND (reference sequence). The CDR3 length is 15 residues. For the CDR3, the DNA is TGTGCCAGTACCCCCAGGGGCAACATGAACACTGAAGCTTTCTTT. This sequence encodes CASTPRGNMNTEAFF.

The chain links TRBV15 to TRBJ1-2; D may be TRBD1 (6 bases). The CDR3 runs to 15 residues. CDR1 and CDR2 (germline): LNHNV, YYDKDF (reference sequence). V was cut by 3 bases and J by 4 bases, with 15 bases left in between. CDR3 region: CATSRWGRGPYGYTF. DNA of the CDR3: TGTGCCACCAGCAGGTGGGGGCGGGGGCCCTATGGCTACACCTTC.

This clonotype was recorded at least ten times. The chain combines TRBV29-1 with TRBJ1-1; 8 positions match TRBD1. The CDR3 runs to 13 residues. With V trimmed by 7 bases and J by 0 bases, 4 bases remained unmatched. In germline, CDR1 is SQVTM, CDR2 ANQGSEA. CDR3 region: CSAGQGVNTEAFF. CDR3 nucleotide sequence: TGCAGCGCCGGACAGGGTGTGAACACTGAAGCTTTCTTT.

The chain carries TRBV7-6 and TRBJ1-5; the D gene is possibly TRBD1 (6 bases). In germline, CDR1 is SGHVS, CDR2 FNYEAQ. The CDR3 is 13 residues long. The germline V and J ends were trimmed by 5 bases and 14 bases, with 19 bases remaining between them. CDR3 amino acids: CASSPRQLGHEHF. The CDR3 DNA is TGTGCCAGCAGCCCCCGACAGCTGGGACACGAGCATTTT.

The chain has TRBV5-1 and TRBJ2-7; TRBD2 agrees at 15 bases. This CDR3 spans 21 amino acids. The J segment lost 2 bases and the V segment lost 0 bases, leaving 15 bases of the junction unmatched. CDR1 and CDR2 (germline): SGHRS, YFSETQ. For the CDR3, the DNA is TGCGCCAGCAGCTTGGGCTGGGCGGCCAGGACTAGCGGGAGGGCCGCCTACGAGCAGTACTTC. This translates into CASSLGWAARTSGRAAYEQYF.

This clonotype was seen at least ten times. The chain employs TRBV9 and TRBJ2-7; D not resolved. This CDR3 contains 13 residues. Deletions cut 0 bases from V and 6 bases from J, with 10 bases between. Germline assignment: CDR1 SGDLS and CDR2 YYNGEE. The CDR3 protein is CASSVAPESEQYF. The CDR3 nucleotides are TGTGCCAGCAGCGTAGCTCCGGAGTCCGAGCAGTACTTC.

There are many counts of this clonotype. The chain recombines TRBV29-1 with TRBJ1-3; D is undetermined. V was trimmed by 6 bases and J by 0 bases, leaving 12 bases between them. Per germline, CDR1 SQVTM and CDR2 ANQGSEA. The CDR3 covers 14 residues. CDR3 residues: CSVITAISGNTIYF. DNA of the CDR3: TGCAGCGTGATAACAGCTATCTCTGGAAACACCATATATTTT. The whole variable domain, filled in from reference TRBV29-1 and TRBJ1-3, reads SAVISQKPSRDICQRGTSLTIQCQVDSQVTMMFWYRQQPGQSLTLIATANQGSEATYESGFVIDKFPISRPNLTFSTLTVSNMSPEDSSIYLCSVITAISGNTIYFGEGSWLTVV.

The sample holds one count of this clonotype. In this CDR3 the conserved last residue, phenylalanine or tryptophan, is missing, so a read error is likely. J is TRBJ2-5 and V is TRBV11-1, with 11 bases aligning to TRBD2. The length of the CDR3 is 17 residues. Germline trimming cut 3 bases from V and 5 bases from J; bases unmatched to any gene: 11. The germline V gene has CDR1 SGHAT and CDR2 FQDESV (reference sequence). CDR3 loop: CASSFRLAGGHKETQYL. DNA for the CDR3: TGTGCCAGCAGCTTTAGGCTAGCGGGGGGACACAAGGAGACCCAGTACTTG.

This clonotype was counted at least ten times. CDR3 loop: CASTVQGLLGTEAFF. The CDR3 coding sequence is TGTGCCAGCACCGTACAGGGTCTGTTGGGCACTGAAGCTTTCTTT. The chain employs TRBV2 and TRBJ1-1, with D possibly TRBD1 on 6 matching bases. Germline V gene sequence: CDR1 SNHLY, CDR2 FYNNEI. The CDR3 length is 15 residues. Trimming pared 7 bases from V and 4 bases from J, leaving 19 bases between.

The V call is TRBV11-2, the J call TRBJ2-2, with D hard to call. Per germline, CDR1 SGHAT and CDR2 FQNNGV. CDR3 length: 15 amino acids. V was cut by 5 bases and J by 5 bases, with 15 bases left in between. As DNA, the CDR3 is TGTGCCAGCAGCCCCGGGCCCTCGGAGACCGGGGAGCTGTTTTTT. Protein sequence: CASSPGPSETGELFF.

The gene calls are TRBV24-1 and TRBJ1-1, with D uncertain. Trimming left V 3 bases short and J 0 bases short, with 7 bases between. CDR1 and CDR2 from the germline V gene are KGHDR and SFDVKD. The length of the CDR3 is 14 residues. The CDR3, as DNA: TGTGCCACCAGTGATGGGCAGTTGAACACTGAAGCTTTCTTT. Amino acids: CATSDGQLNTEAFF.